The rows below give T cell receptor beta chains drawn from one sample of a study of cytomegalovirus exposure and HLA in healthy donors. Assay: immunoSEQ multiplex PCR; the TCRdb copy retains only in-frame clones and omits some. The table includes around 200,000 clones, roughly 88% detected once. Input material: PBMCs. The receptor set was obtained from a girl aged 2 to 10 in good health and CMV-seropositive. Both conserved end residues are part of each CDR3. D genes are given only for firm matches. The listing skips clone size in some rows; elsewhere it reads once, few, many or a size class.

CDR3 | DNA | J | D | V | size
CASGLLPFGANVLTF | TGTGCTAGTGGTTTGCTCCCCTTTGGGGCCAACGTCCTGACTTTC | TRBJ2-6 | - | TRBV12-5 | -
CASSPSGSGTGELFF | TGTGCCAGTAGCCCGAGCGGGTCGGGCACCGGGGAGCTGTTTTTT | TRBJ2-2 | - | TRBV19 | -
CASSFVNVSGNTIYF | TGTGCCAGCAGCTTTGTTAATGTGTCGGGAAACACCATATATTTT | TRBJ1-3 | - | TRBV7-3 | -
CASSLFLTGLADNEQFF | TGTGCCAGCAGTTTATTCCTAACGGGACTAGCGGACAATGAGCAGTTCTTC | TRBJ2-1 | TRBD2 | TRBV27 | -
CTSSQDRFRGLANEKLFF | TGCACCAGCAGCCAAGATCGGTTTAGGGGGTTAGCTAATGAAAAACTGTTTTTT | TRBJ1-4 | - | TRBV1 | -
CASSSRGNTEAFF | TGCGCCAGCAGCTCCAGGGGTAACACTGAAGCTTTCTTT | TRBJ1-1 | - | TRBV5-1 | -
CASSIQSTPGVDTQYF | TGTGCCAGTAGTATCCAATCCACGCCCGGGGTAGATACGCAGTATTTT | TRBJ2-3 | - | TRBV19 | -
CASSPVPGGYEQYF | TGCGCCAGCAGCCCGGTACCGGGGGGCTACGAGCAGTACTTC | TRBJ2-7 | TRBD2 | TRBV5-1 | -
CASSALAGTDTQYF | TGTGCCAGCAGCGCATTAGCGGGCACAGATACGCAGTATTTT | TRBJ2-3 | - | TRBV9 | once
CASRRPGLGSYEQYF | TGTGCCAGCAGGCGTCCCGGGTTAGGCTCCTACGAGCAGTACTTC | TRBJ2-7 | - | TRBV28 | -
CASSDFQNYGYTF | TGTGCCAGCAGTGATTTCCAGAACTATGGCTACACCTTC | TRBJ1-2 | - | TRBV2 | -
CGTRGRNEQFF | TGTGGAACGAGGGGGCGCAATGAGCAGTTCTTC | TRBJ2-1 | TRBD1 | TRBV30 | -
CASSRNQAGGSEQYF | TGTGCCAGTAGTAGGAACCAAGCGGGAGGGAGCGAGCAGTACTTC | TRBJ2-7 | TRBD2 | TRBV19 | few
CASSPEDRGYEKLFF | TGCGCCAGCAGCCCAGAAGACAGGGGTTATGAAAAACTGTTTTTT | TRBJ1-4 | TRBD1 | TRBV4-1 | few
CASSEVSGTDTQYF | TGTGCCAGCAGTGAAGTTAGTGGCACAGATACGCAGTATTTT | TRBJ2-3 | - | TRBV6-5 | -
CASRNLLRDRGQETQYF | TGTGCCAGCAGGAACCTCCTCCGGGACAGGGGACAAGAGACCCAGTACTTC | TRBJ2-5 | TRBD1 | TRBV28 | -
CASSLTAGWDEQYF | TGTGCCAGCAGCTTAACCGCAGGGTGGGACGAGCAGTACTTC | TRBJ2-7 | - | TRBV7-3 | -
CASSPRQGSGNQPQHF | TGTGCCAGCAGTCCCCGACAGGGGAGCGGCAATCAGCCCCAGCATTTT | TRBJ1-5 | TRBD1 | TRBV28 | -
CASSFPEGEAFF | TGTGCCAGCAGTTTTCCAGAGGGCGAAGCTTTCTTT | TRBJ1-1 | - | TRBV28 | -
CASSLGSGRAGEQFF | TGTGCCAGCAGCTTGGGGAGCGGGAGGGCGGGTGAGCAGTTCTTC | TRBJ2-1 | TRBD2 | TRBV5-5 | -
CASSEPRGMGSEKLFF | TGTGCCAGCAGTGAACCCAGGGGTATGGGTTCGGAAAAACTGTTTTTT | TRBJ1-4 | - | TRBV25-1 | once
CASSRMGGGNTIYF | TGTGCCAGCAGCCGAATGGGGGGGGGAAACACCATATATTTT | TRBJ1-3 | - | TRBV6-1 | -
CASSGDVVANYGYTF | TGTGCCAGCAGCGGAGACGTAGTAGCTAACTATGGCTACACCTTC | TRBJ1-2 | - | TRBV2 | once
CASSFLSTSARDEQFF | TGTGCCAGCAGTTTCCTCTCGACTAGCGCTAGGGATGAGCAGTTCTTC | TRBJ2-1 | TRBD2 | TRBV27 | -
CASSIGRGAYEQYF | TGTGCCAGTAGTATCGGGAGGGGAGCCTACGAGCAGTACTTC | TRBJ2-7 | TRBD2 | TRBV19 | -
CATSRDLFGGDGYTF | TGTGCCACCAGCAGAGATCTTTTTGGGGGGGACGGCTACACCTTC | TRBJ1-2 | - | TRBV15 | -
CASSPDKNYGYTF | TGTGCCAGCTCACCGGACAAGAACTATGGCTACACCTTC | TRBJ1-2 | - | TRBV18 | -
CASSGALGGQQFF | TGTGCCAGCAGCGGGGCTTTAGGGGGACAGCAGTTCTTC | TRBJ2-1 | - | TRBV9 | -
CASSWSTGGNTIYF | TGTGCCAGCAGTTGGTCCACGGGTGGAAACACCATATATTTT | TRBJ1-3 | - | TRBV28 | -
CASSLHGGRRDTEAFF | TGTGCCAGCAGCCTTCACGGGGGGCGCAGGGACACTGAAGCTTTCTTT | TRBJ1-1 | - | TRBV28 | once
CASSYGPEVYF | TGTGCCAGCAGTTACGGTCCGGAGGTATATTTT | TRBJ1-3 | - | TRBV6-5 | -
CASSSDTEAFF | TGTGCCAGCAGCTCTGACACTGAAGCTTTCTTT | TRBJ1-1 | - | TRBV5-6 | few
CASTRTSGSSLGADTQYF | TGCGCCAGCACCCGGACTAGCGGGAGTTCGTTGGGCGCAGATACGCAGTATTTT | TRBJ2-3 | TRBD2 | TRBV5-1 | -
CASSLRQDNEQFF | TGTGCCAGCAGCTTACGACAAGACAATGAGCAGTTCTTC | TRBJ2-1 | - | TRBV7-9 | -
CASSPARGNTEAFF | TGCGCCAGCAGCCCCGCCAGGGGGAACACTGAAGCTTTCTTT | TRBJ1-1 | - | TRBV4-1 | -
CASRQGAMSYEQYF | TGTGCCAGCAGGCAGGGGGCGATGTCCTACGAGCAGTACTTC | TRBJ2-7 | TRBD1 | TRBV28 | -
CASSLPGQGDVGLGYTF | TGTGCCAGCAGTCTCCCGGGACAGGGGGACGTCGGACTTGGCTACACCTTC | TRBJ1-2 | TRBD1 | TRBV28 | -
CATSRDRDRGTSGANVLTF | TGTGCCACCAGCAGAGATAGGGACAGGGGGACTTCTGGGGCCAACGTCCTGACTTTC | TRBJ2-6 | TRBD1 | TRBV15 | -
CASTHRLRTDTQYF | TGTGCCAGCACTCACCGACTCCGCACAGATACGCAGTATTTT | TRBJ2-3 | - | TRBV6-6 | -
CASRILPNSPPHEQYF | TGCGCCAGCAGAATACTGCCAAACTCCCCCCCCCACGAGCAGTACTTC | TRBJ2-7 | - | TRBV5-1 | few
CASSQQGFLPNQPQHF | TGCGCCAGCAGCCAACAGGGTTTCTTGCCCAATCAGCCCCAGCATTTT | TRBJ1-5 | - | TRBV4-1 | -
CASSGDGTATDTQYF | TGTGCCAGCAGCGGCGACGGGACAGCCACAGATACGCAGTATTTT | TRBJ2-3 | TRBD1 | TRBV9 | -
CASSFVNLESYTF | TGTGCCAGCAGTTTTGTGAATTTGGAGAGCTACACCTTC | TRBJ1-2 | - | TRBV28 | -
CASSPARGTDTQYF | TGCGCCAGCAGCCCCGCGCGGGGCACAGATACGCAGTATTTT | TRBJ2-3 | - | TRBV5-1 | -
CASRSPGQDGYTF | TGTGCCAGCAGGTCCCCTGGACAAGATGGCTACACCTTC | TRBJ1-2 | - | TRBV2 | once
CASSLARGTYNEQFF | TGTGCCAGCAGCTTAGCCAGGGGGACCTACAATGAGCAGTTCTTC | TRBJ2-1 | TRBD1 | TRBV7-6 | -
CASSGTSATYEQYF | TGTGCCAGCTCCGGGACTAGCGCGACCTACGAGCAGTACTTC | TRBJ2-7 | TRBD2 | TRBV5-6 | -
CASSQDGQGLYGYTF | TGTGCCAGCAGCCAAGATGGACAGGGGTTATATGGCTACACCTTC | TRBJ1-2 | TRBD1 | TRBV4-2 | -
CASSYSGGLGTEAFF | TGTGCCAGCAGTTACTCGGGAGGGTTGGGCACTGAAGCTTTCTTT | TRBJ1-1 | - | TRBV6-6 | -
CASSGLADTGELFF | TGTGCCAGCAGTGGACTAGCGGACACCGGGGAGCTGTTTTTT | TRBJ2-2 | TRBD2 | TRBV6-4 | few
CASSVMGQVNEQFF | TGTGCCAGCAGTGTTATGGGACAGGTGAATGAGCAGTTCTTC | TRBJ2-1 | TRBD1 | TRBV6-1 | -
CAWRQGESGYTF | TGTGCCTGGAGACAGGGAGAGTCTGGCTACACCTTC | TRBJ1-2 | - | TRBV30 | -
CAISGGRQGAVEAFF | TGTGCCATCAGTGGAGGGAGACAGGGGGCTGTTGAAGCTTTCTTT | TRBJ1-1 | TRBD1 | TRBV10-3 | -
CASSYTGSSSPLHF | TGTGCCAGCAGTTACACGGGGTCCAGTTCACCCCTCCACTTT | TRBJ1-6 | - | TRBV6-6 | -
CATRRGGESNQPQHF | TGTGCCACTCGGAGGGGGGGCGAAAGCAATCAGCCCCAGCATTTT | TRBJ1-5 | - | TRBV10-3 | -